This TCR beta chain was sequenced during a study of neurological immune-mediated disorders. General study results and limits: No CDR3 amino acid sequences recurred among expanded clones across subjects, suggesting private repertoires in all groups.

As to time point: technical triplicate 1. TCRdb passed the 5' RACE reads through MiXCR, listing each CDR3 protein once. The table records fewer than 45,000 distinct CDR3 sequences, around 10% of them present only once. V lost 7 bases, J lost 2 bases, and 11 bases lay in between. Germline CDR1 is SQVTM and CDR2 is ANQGSEA. The length of the CDR3 is 13 residues. This clonotype appeared many times. Its matching antigen is unknown. The chain joins TRBV29-1 to TRBJ1-4; D not resolved. Sequencing was done on a sample of PBMCs. The clonotype was recovered from a man aged 60 to 75 with HTLV-1-associated myelopathy (HAM/TSP). CDR3 loop: CSAVKGTNEKLFF. CDR3 nucleotide sequence: TGCAGCGCCGTTAAAGGGACTAATGAAAAACTGTTTTTT. The variable domain in full, with the rest retrieved from reference TRBV29-1 and TRBJ1-4, is SAVISQKPSRDICQRGTSLTIQCQVDSQVTMMFWYRQQPGQSLTLIATANQGSEATYESGFVIDKFPISRPNLTFSTLTVSNMSPEDSSIYLCSAVKGTNEKLFFGSGTQLSVL.